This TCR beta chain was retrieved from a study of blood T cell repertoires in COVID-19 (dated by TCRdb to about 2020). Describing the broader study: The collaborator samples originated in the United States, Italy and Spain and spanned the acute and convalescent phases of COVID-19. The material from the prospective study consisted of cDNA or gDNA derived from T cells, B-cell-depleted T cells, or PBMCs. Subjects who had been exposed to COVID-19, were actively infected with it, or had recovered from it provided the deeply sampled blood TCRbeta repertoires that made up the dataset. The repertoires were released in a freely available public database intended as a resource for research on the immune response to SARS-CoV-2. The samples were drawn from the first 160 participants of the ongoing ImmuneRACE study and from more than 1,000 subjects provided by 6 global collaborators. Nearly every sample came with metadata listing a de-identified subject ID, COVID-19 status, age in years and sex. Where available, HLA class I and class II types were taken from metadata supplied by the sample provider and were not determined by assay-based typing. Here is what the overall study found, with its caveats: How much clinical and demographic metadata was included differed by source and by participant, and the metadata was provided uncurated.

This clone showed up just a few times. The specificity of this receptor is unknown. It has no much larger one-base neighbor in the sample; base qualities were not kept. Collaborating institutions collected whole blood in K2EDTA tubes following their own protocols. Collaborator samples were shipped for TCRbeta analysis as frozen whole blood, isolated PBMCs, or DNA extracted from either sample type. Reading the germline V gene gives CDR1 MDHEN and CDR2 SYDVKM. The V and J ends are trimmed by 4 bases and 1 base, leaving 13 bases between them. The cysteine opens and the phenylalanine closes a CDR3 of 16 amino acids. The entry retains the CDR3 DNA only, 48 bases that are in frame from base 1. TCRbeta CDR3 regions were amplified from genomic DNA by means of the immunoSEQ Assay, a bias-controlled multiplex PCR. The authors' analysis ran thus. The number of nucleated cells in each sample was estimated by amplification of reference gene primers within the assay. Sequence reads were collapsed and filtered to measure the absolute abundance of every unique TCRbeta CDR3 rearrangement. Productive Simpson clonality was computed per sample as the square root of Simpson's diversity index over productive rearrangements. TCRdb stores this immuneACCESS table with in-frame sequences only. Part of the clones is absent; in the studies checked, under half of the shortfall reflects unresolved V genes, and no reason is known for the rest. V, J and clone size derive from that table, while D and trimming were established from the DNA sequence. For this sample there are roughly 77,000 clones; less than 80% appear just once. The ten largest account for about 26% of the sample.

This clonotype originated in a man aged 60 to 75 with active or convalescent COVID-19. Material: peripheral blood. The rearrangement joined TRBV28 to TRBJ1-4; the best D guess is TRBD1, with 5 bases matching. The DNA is TGTGCCAGCAGTTCCCTTTGGGGGGGAACTAATGAAAAACTGTTTTTT. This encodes CASSSLWGGTNEKLFF.